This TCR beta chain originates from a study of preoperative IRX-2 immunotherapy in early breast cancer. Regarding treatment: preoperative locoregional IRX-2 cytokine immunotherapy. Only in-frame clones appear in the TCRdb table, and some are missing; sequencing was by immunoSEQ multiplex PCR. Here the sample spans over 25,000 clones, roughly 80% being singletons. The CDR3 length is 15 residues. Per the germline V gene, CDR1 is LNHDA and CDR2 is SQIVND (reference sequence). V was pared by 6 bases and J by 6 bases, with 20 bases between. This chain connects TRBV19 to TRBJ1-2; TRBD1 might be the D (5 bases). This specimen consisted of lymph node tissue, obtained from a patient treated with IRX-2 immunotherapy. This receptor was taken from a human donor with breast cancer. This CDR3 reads CASSEIRDGVNGYTF. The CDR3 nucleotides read TGTGCCAGTAGCGAGATCCGGGACGGGGTAAATGGCTACACCTTC.